The 27 T cell receptor beta chains reported below all come from one sample, sequenced in a study of blood T cell repertoires in COVID-19. This table comes from immunoSEQ multiplex PCR, and its TCRdb copy is limited to in-frame clones, with some not included. This table has roughly 160,000 clones, over 70% appearing once. Input material: peripheral blood. The receptors originated from a woman aged 60-75 years with acute or convalescent COVID-19.

The genes are TRBV12-3 or TRBV12-4 and TRBJ1-5; tentatively, D is TRBD1 (6 bases). The CDR3 consists of 13 residues. Trimming stripped 2 bases from V and 4 bases from J, with 6 bases between. The CDR3 bases are TGTGCCAGCAGTTTACAGGGGAATCAGCCCCAGCATTTT. Translated, it gives CASSLQGNQPQHF.

The chain recombines TRBV18 with TRBJ1-2; D uncertain. The CDR3 extends over 13 amino acids. Germline V gives CDR1 KGHSH, CDR2 LQKENI. The ends were cut back, 4 bases at V and 4 bases at J, with 10 bases in the middle. CDR3 sequence: CASSLEGSYGYTF. The CDR3 DNA follows: TGTGCCAGCTCACTTGAGGGCTCCTATGGCTACACCTTC.

In regard to this clone: Germline and junction disagree at one end, which may indicate a read error. The CDR3 region is CACRQSPRETQYF. CDR3 nucleotides: TGTGCCTGCAGACAGTCCCCCCGGGAGACCCAGTACTTC. V and J are TRBV12-3 or TRBV12-4 and TRBJ2-5, with D perhaps matching TRBD1 (5 bases). This CDR3 is built from 13 residues.

Here the CDR3 DNA reads TGCGCCAGCAGTCTTGGGACTAGCGTAAAAGAGACCCAGTACTTC. Translated: CASSLGTSVKETQYF. The genes are TRBV5-1 and TRBJ2-5, with 10 bases matching TRBD2. The CDR3 has 15 amino acids. V was pared by 5 bases and J by 3 bases, with 7 bases of the junction left unmatched. Germline V lookup: CDR1 SGHRS, CDR2 YFSETQ.

This clone has a single count. The chain combines TRBV6-2 or TRBV6-3 with TRBJ2-2, with TRBD1 matching over 8 bases. V lost 5 bases, J lost 1 base, and 3 bases stayed unmatched. The CDR3 sequence is 15 residues long. Germline V gives CDR1 MNHEY, CDR2 SVGEGT. CDR3 DNA sequence: TGTGCCAGCAGTGCGACAGGGGTGAACACCGGGGAGCTGTTTTTT. This sequence encodes CASSATGVNTGELFF.

The chain carries TRBV6-5 and TRBJ1-6; tentative D call: TRBD1 (5 bases). The germline V gene encodes CDR1 MNHEY and CDR2 SVGAGI. Trimming took 2 bases from V and 8 from J, leaving 13 bases between them. The CDR3 totals 15 residues. In DNA, the CDR3 is TGTGCCAGCAGTTACCAACAGACAGTGCATTCACCCCTCCACTTT. Translation gives CASSYQQTVHSPLHF.

This rearrangement joins TRBV28 to TRBJ1-5; unclear D gene. V lost 3 bases to trimming and J lost 0 bases, with 3 bases between them. CDR1 is MDHEN and CDR2 is SYDVKM in the germline V gene. This CDR3 comprises 13 residues. The CDR3 reads CASSFNSNQPQHF. The CDR3 DNA reads as TGTGCCAGCAGTTTTAATAGCAATCAGCCCCAGCATTTT.

The DNA for the CDR3 is TGTGCCAGCAGCTTAGGGGACAGGGTTTCACCCCTCCACTTT. It codes for CASSLGDRVSPLHF. The V call is TRBV7-9, the J call TRBJ1-6, with 9 bases that match TRBD1. The germline V gene has CDR1 SEHNR and CDR2 FQNEAQ (reference sequence). Trimming took 1 base from V and 9 from J; bases not matched to a gene: 1. The CDR3 consists of 14 residues.

This sequence joins TRBV18 and TRBJ2-1, with D possibly TRBD1 on 6 matching bases. The CDR3 extends over 17 amino acids. The V and J ends lost 1 base and 8 bases respectively, with 21 bases between them. Germline V gene data show CDR1 as KGHSH and CDR2 as LQKENI. CDR3 in amino acids: CASSPRTRHRDGDEQFF. The DNA of the CDR3 is TGTGCCAGCTCACCACGGACCCGGCACAGGGATGGCGATGAGCAGTTCTTC.

This chain joins TRBV6-2 or TRBV6-3 and TRBJ1-2; 7 bases line up with TRBD1. The V gene end was trimmed by 2 bases and the J gene end by 7 bases; junction bases not matched to a gene: 13. Germline V gives CDR1 MNHEY, CDR2 SVGEGT. This CDR3 contains 16 residues. This chain's CDR3 is CASSYLVGRGKSGYTF. The DNA of the CDR3 is TGTGCCAGCAGTTACCTCGTGGGCAGGGGGAAGAGTGGCTACACCTTC.

The sample holds one count of this clone. The genes are TRBV5-6 and TRBJ1-6, with D uncertain. CDR3 length: 12 residues. Trimming cost V 2 bases and J 9 bases, with 6 bases left between them. The germline V gene has CDR1 SGHDT and CDR2 YYEEEE. The CDR3 DNA reads TGTGCCAGCAGCTTAGAGGGTTCACCCCTCCACTTT. Translating gives CASSLEGSPLHF.

This clone was picked up a small number of times. The chain combines TRBV27 with TRBJ1-5; D ambiguous. CDR1 and CDR2 (germline): MNHEY, SMNVEV (reference sequence). The CDR3 loop spans 12 amino acids. Trimming cost V 3 bases and J 6 bases, with 6 bases left between them. The CDR3 DNA follows: TGTGCCAGCAGTTTTAACGGTCAGCCCCAGCATTTT. Its protein product is CASSFNGQPQHF.

The chain recombines TRBV3-1 (or the pseudogene TRBV3-2) with TRBJ2-7, with D maybe TRBD1 (5 bases). CDR3 size: 14 residues. Germline loops: CDR1 LGHDT, CDR2 YNNKEL (reference sequence). V lost 0 bases, J lost 3 bases, and 9 bases lay in between. The CDR3 reads CASSQDPTDYEQYF. CDR3 nucleotides: TGTGCCAGCAGCCAAGATCCGACAGACTACGAGCAGTACTTC.

V gene TRBV4-3 combines with J gene TRBJ2-1; 9 bases agree with TRBD2. J lost 9 bases, V lost 1 base, and 10 bases had no gene match. Germline V gene lookup returns CDR1 LGHNA and CDR2 YSLEER. There are 16 residues in the CDR3. DNA of the CDR3: TGCGCCAGCAGCCAAGGGGGCGCGGGGGGGCTCGGTGAGCAGTTCTTC. Its protein product is CASSQGGAGGLGEQFF.

The rearrangement links TRBV11-3 to TRBJ2-7; 8 bases map to TRBD1. The germline V gene has CDR1 SGHNT and CDR2 YENEEA. The CDR3 covers 15 residues. V trimming: 4 bases; J trimming: 3 bases; junction bases outside the gene matches: 8. Here the CDR3 DNA reads TGTGCCAGCAGCTCAGAGTCCGGGACAGGCTACGAGCAGTACTTC. Amino acid sequence: CASSSESGTGYEQYF.

The genes are TRBV28 and TRBJ1-6; 10 bases are a match to TRBD1. Germline V lookup: CDR1 MDHEN, CDR2 SYDVKM. CDR3 length: 16 residues. V lost 4 bases to trimming and J lost 4 bases; unmatched junction nucleotides: 4. The CDR3 loop reads CASSSTGGSYNSPLHF. The CDR3 nucleotides read TGTGCCAGCAGTTCGACAGGGGGCTCGTATAATTCACCCCTCCACTTT.

The V call is TRBV27, the J call TRBJ1-6; D is perhaps TRBD1 (6 bases). Germline V gene sequence: CDR1 MNHEY, CDR2 SMNVEV (reference sequence). V dropped 8 bases and J dropped 8 bases, with 16 bases sitting between them. The CDR3 sequence is 14 residues long. The CDR3 DNA is TGTGCCAGCTCCCGATTGGACAGCGATTCACCCCTCCACTTT. Translated, it gives CASSRLDSDSPLHF.

This chain connects TRBV6-5 to TRBJ1-1; 10 bases are shared with TRBD1. Germline V gives CDR1 MNHEY, CDR2 SVGAGI. With 6 bases clipped from V and 4 bases from J, the junction kept 8 bases outside the gene matches. This CDR3 is built from 15 residues. The CDR3 loop is CASSPRGQGTTEAFF. The CDR3, as DNA: TGTGCCAGCAGCCCGCGGGGACAGGGGACCACTGAAGCTTTCTTT.

The chain couples TRBV12-5 to TRBJ1-4; 10 nucleotides line up with TRBD1. CDR1 and CDR2 (germline): LGHNT, FRNRAP. The CDR3 length is 14 residues. Unmatched junction bases numbered 3, after V lost 6 bases and J lost 5 bases. Written as DNA, the CDR3 is TGTGCTAGTGGGGAGGGACAGGGGAATGAAAAACTGTTTTTT. This translates into CASGEGQGNEKLFF.

The genes are TRBV14 and TRBJ1-4, with a possible D match to TRBD1 (5 bases). Trimming shortened V by 3 bases and J by 6 bases, and 17 bases separated the two germline ends. The germline CDR1 and CDR2 sequences are SGHDN and FVKESK. CDR3 length equals 16 residues. The CDR3 reads CASSHGTAGTYEKLFF. In DNA form, the CDR3 reads TGTGCCAGCAGCCATGGTACAGCCGGGACTTATGAAAAACTGTTTTTT.

V usage is TRBV24-1 and J usage is TRBJ1-5; D is perhaps TRBD1 (6 bases). V lost 3 bases and J 3 bases, leaving 11 bases between the germline ends. The germline gives CDR1 KGHDR, CDR2 SFDVKD. The CDR3 is made up of 15 amino acids. CDR3 coding DNA: TGTGCCACCAGTGATGCGGACAGACCCAATCAGCCCCAGCATTTT. It yields the protein CATSDADRPNQPQHF.

Only one count was recorded for this clone. The V gene is TRBV21-1, the J gene TRBJ1-3. TRBV21-1 is labeled a pseudogene. The CDR3 runs to 15 residues. The CDR3 is CASSKVGGTGNTIYF. Here the CDR3 DNA reads TGTGCCAGCAGCAAAGTGGGAGGGACTGGAAACACCATATATTTT.

The V call is TRBV28, the J call TRBJ2-7; 7 bases match TRBD2. This CDR3 comprises 14 residues. Looked up from germline, CDR1 is MDHEN and CDR2 is SYDVKM. After removal of 4 bases from V and 3 bases from J, the junction contained 6 bases not matched to a gene. The CDR3 coding sequence is TGTGCCAGCAGTTCCGGGACTACCCTCTACGAGCAGTACTTC. Translation gives CASSSGTTLYEQYF.

This sequence joins TRBV19 and TRBJ1-4; the match to TRBD1 covers 10 bases. This CDR3 has 20 amino acids. V dropped 7 bases and J dropped 0; count of bases not matched to a gene: 17. Germline V gene lookup returns CDR1 LNHDA and CDR2 SQIVND (reference sequence). CDR3 region: CASNNQWTGGGFATNEKLFF. The CDR3, as DNA: TGTGCCAGTAACAATCAATGGACAGGGGGAGGATTTGCAACTAATGAAAAACTGTTTTTT.

The chain carries TRBV6-1 and TRBJ1-2, with TRBD1 identical over 7 bases. V shed 4 bases, J shed 4 bases, and the junction held 12 bases outside the gene matches. Per germline, CDR1 MNHNS and CDR2 SASEGT. There are 16 residues in the CDR3. The CDR3 DNA reads as TGTGCCAGCAGTGTCACCGTATGGACAGGTTCCTATGGCTACACCTTC. This encodes CASSVTVWTGSYGYTF.

This rearrangement joins TRBV11-2 to TRBJ1-6; no firm D call. CDR1 and CDR2 from the germline V gene are SGHAT and FQNNGV. The ends were cut back, 1 base at V and 0 bases at J, with 4 bases in the middle. CDR3 length equals 15 residues. The CDR3 here is CASSLGSSYNSPLHF. The CDR3 DNA is TGTGCCAGCAGCTTAGGGAGCTCCTATAATTCACCCCTCCACTTT.

The V call is TRBV27, the J call TRBJ2-7; 7 nucleotides align to TRBD1. There are 16 residues in the CDR3. CDR1 is MNHEY, CDR2 SMNVEV, per germline (reference sequence). Losses at the gene ends were 2 bases for V and 5 bases for J; bases not matched to a gene: 12. CDR3 loop: CASSLPRTGGANEQYF. CDR3 DNA: TGTGCCAGCAGTTTACCAAGGACAGGAGGTGCCAACGAGCAGTACTTC.